This is a list of T cell receptor beta chains from one sample in a study of shared clonotypes between healthy human individuals. Libraries were prepared by immunoSEQ multiplex PCR; TCRdb keeps only in-frame clonotypes and omits some of them. The sample records about 2.4 million clones, approximately 94% being singletons. The sample was naive CD4+ T cells sorted from blood. The receptors were sampled from a man younger than 35 in good health. The CDR3 runs from the conserved cysteine through the conserved F or W. A D gene is named only where the DNA matches it firmly. Expanded clones are given a class, and other clones once, few, many or no size at all.

13	TRBD1	TRBV30	.	TRBJ2-7	TGTGCCTGGTCCGGGACAGGGGGCGGCGAGCAGTACTTC	CAWSGTGGGEQYF
14	TRBD2	TRBV7-2	once	TRBJ2-1	TGTGCCAGCAGCCTAGGACTAGCGCTGAATGAGCAGTTCTTC	CASSLGLALNEQFF
17	.	TRBV7-9	.	TRBJ2-3	TGTGCCAGCAGCCCAGAAGGGAGGCGGCGCGTTTTGGATACGCAGTATTTT	CASSPEGRRRVLDTQYF
11	TRBD1	TRBV19	.	TRBJ2-4	TGTGCCAGCCGGGACAGAAACATTCAGTACTTC	CASRDRNIQYF
14	.	TRBV6-5	.	TRBJ1-1	TGTGCCAGCACCGCGGACGGATCCAGGGATCGAGCTTTCTTT	CASTADGSRDRAFF
14	.	TRBV9	.	TRBJ2-3	TGTGCCAGCAGCGGACTGAGGGCTACAGATACGCAGTATTTT	CASSGLRATDTQYF
13	.	TRBV6-5	.	TRBJ1-3	TGTGCCAGCAGTCGTGGGTCTGGAAACACCATATATTTT	CASSRGSGNTIYF
11	.	TRBV6-1	.	TRBJ2-3	TGTGCCAGCAGTTTATGGGATACGCAGTATTTT	CASSLWDTQYF
16	TRBD2	TRBV18	.	TRBJ2-5	TGTGCCAGCTCCTCCGCCGCCCCTAGCGGCCAAGAGACCCAGTACTTC	CASSSAAPSGQETQYF
10	.	TRBV7-9	.	TRBJ2-3	TGTGCCAGCAGCTTAGATACGCAGTATTTT	CASSLDTQYF
17	TRBD1	TRBV19	.	TRBJ1-6	TGTGCCAGTAGTCCGGGACAGGGGGCTTTCGAGTTATCACCCCTCCACTTT	CASSPGQGAFELSPLHF
14	.	TRBV6-5	.	TRBJ2-3	TGTGCCAGCAGTTACTCTAGCAACACAGATACGCAGTATTTT	CASSYSSNTDTQYF
16	TRBD1	TRBV5-1	.	TRBJ2-1	TGCGCCAGCAGCTTGGCCGGGACAGGGGGCATAAATGAGCAGTTCTTC	CASSLAGTGGINEQFF
15	TRBD1	TRBV4-1	.	TRBJ2-7	TGCGCCAGCAGCCACACAGGGGGTGGCTCCTACGAGCAGTACTTC	CASSHTGGGSYEQYF
16	TRBD1	TRBV6-5	.	TRBJ1-5	TGTGCCAGCAGTTCCCAAAAGGGGGCAGGCAATCAGCCCCAGCATTTT	CASSSQKGAGNQPQHF
17	.	TRBV28	.	TRBJ1-5	TGTGCCAGCAGTTTAGAAAAAACAGGGAGCGGGAATCAGCCCCAGCATTTT	CASSLEKTGSGNQPQHF
14	TRBD2	TRBV29-1	once	TRBJ2-5	TGCAGCGTTGAAAGGGTAGCGGGGTCGGAGACCCAGTACTTC	CSVERVAGSETQYF
15	.	TRBV5-1	.	TRBJ1-2	TGCGCCAGCAGGACCCTTGGGGACTGGAACTATGGCTACACCTTC	CASRTLGDWNYGYTF
15	TRBD1	TRBV6-6	.	TRBJ1-4	TGTGCCAGCAGAGAAGGGACAGGGAAGAGTGAAAAACTGTTTTTT	CASREGTGKSEKLFF
14	.	TRBV2	.	TRBJ1-3	TGTGCCAGCAGTGAAACAGGGAACGGAAACACCATATATTTT	CASSETGNGNTIYF
12	.	TRBV2	.	TRBJ1-2	TGTGCCATCCTGAGGAGTATGGGGGGCTACACCTTC	CAILRSMGGYTF
15	.	TRBV6-5	.	TRBJ2-7	TGTGCCAGCAGTTACTTGCGGGGTGAGGACAACGAGCAGTACTTC	CASSYLRGEDNEQYF
13	.	TRBV30	once	TRBJ2-1	TGTGCCTGGAGGGGCAGCTACTACAATGAGCAGTTCTTC	CAWRGSYYNEQFF
13	.	TRBV15	.	TRBJ1-2	TGTGCCACCAGCCCCGACACAAACTATGGCTACACCTTC	CATSPDTNYGYTF
13	TRBD2	TRBV10-3	.	TRBJ2-1	TGTGCCAGCCTAGCGGGAGAGTCTAATGAGCAGTTCTTC	CASLAGESNEQFF
14	.	TRBV15	.	TRBJ1-3	TGTGCCACCAGCTCAGGAGCTTCTGGAAACACCATATATTTT	CATSSGASGNTIYF
14	TRBD1	TRBV28	.	TRBJ1-2	TGTGCCAGCAGCGCGAAGGGACAGGGGATCGCCTACACCTTC	CASSAKGQGIAYTF
15	TRBD1	TRBV5-1	once	TRBJ1-1	TGCGCCAGCAGCGACGGGACAGGGGACAACACTGAAGCTTTCTTT	CASSDGTGDNTEAFF
14	.	TRBV30	.	TRBJ1-6	TGTGCCTGGAGTGGGCCAGCCTATAATTCACCCCTCCACTTT	CAWSGPAYNSPLHF
15	.	TRBV5-4	.	TRBJ2-3	TGTGCCAGCAGCTTTGGGCGGGACGGCACAGATACGCAGTATTTT	CASSFGRDGTDTQYF
15	.	TRBV6-5	.	TRBJ1-1	TGTGCCAGCAGTTATTCGGGTCAGGGAGGGACTGAAGCTTTCTTT	CASSYSGQGGTEAFF
15	.	TRBV28	few	TRBJ1-5	TGTGCCAGCAGTCCTCAGGCGATGGGGAATCAGCCCCAGCATTTT	CASSPQAMGNQPQHF
13	TRBD1	TRBV7-9	.	TRBJ2-1	TGTGCCAGCAACAACCCGGACAGGGTGAAGATGGTCTTC	CASNNPDRVKMVF
14	.	TRBV30	.	TRBJ1-2	TGTGCCTGGAGTGTAGGGCAGGGGAGTCATGGCTACACCTTC	CAWSVGQGSHGYTF
12	.	TRBV6-5	.	TRBJ1-2	TGTGCCAGCGGGGAGGGGCCTTATGGCTACACCTTC	CASGEGPYGYTF
15	TRBD1	TRBV5-1	.	TRBJ1-1	TGCGCCAGCAGCAGAAGGACAGGGAAGAACACTGAAGCTTTCTTT	CASSRRTGKNTEAFF
16	.	TRBV15	.	TRBJ1-2	TGTGCCACCAGCAGAGAGAGGAGAACAGAGGACTATGGCTACACCTTC	CATSRERRTEDYGYTF
15	.	TRBV28	few	TRBJ1-5	TGTGCCAGCAGTTTGCGGGGCTCGGGCAATCAGCCCCAGCATTTT	CASSLRGSGNQPQHF
15	.	TRBV7-2	.	TRBJ1-5	TGTGCCAGCAGCTTTAGTTGGCAGGCAAATCAGCCCCAGCATTTT	CASSFSWQANQPQHF
13	.	TRBV7-9	.	TRBJ1-1	TGTGCCAGCAGCTTAGCCGGGAGGACTGAAGCTTTCTTT	CASSLAGRTEAFF
13	TRBD1	TRBV15	.	TRBJ1-1	TGTGCCATTTCGGACAGGCGGAACACTGAAGCTTTCTTT	CAISDRRNTEAFF
17	TRBD2	TRBV5-1	.	TRBJ2-7	TGCGCCAGCAGCTTGAGGATGACTAGCGGGAGTGTTAATGAGCAGTACTTC	CASSLRMTSGSVNEQYF
16	TRBD1	TRBV5-1	.	TRBJ1-4	TGCGCCAGCAGCTCAACTGGGACAGGAGTTAATGAAAAACTGTTTTTT	CASSSTGTGVNEKLFF
15	TRBD2	TRBV7-2	once	TRBJ2-1	TGTGCCAGCAGAACGGGACTAGCGGGTTACAATGAGCAGTTCTTC	CASRTGLAGYNEQFF
14	.	TRBV11-2	.	TRBJ2-7	TGTGCCAGCCGCCGTAATAGCGGCGCCTACGAGCAGTACTTC	CASRRNSGAYEQYF
13	TRBD1	TRBV6-5	.	TRBJ1-2	TGTGCCAGCAGGAGCCGGGACAGTGGCGGCTACACCTTC	CASRSRDSGGYTF
12	.	TRBV6-6	.	TRBJ1-1	TGTGCCAGCAGCCGCCCGGGCCCTGAAGCTTTCTTT	CASSRPGPEAFF
15	TRBD2	TRBV18	.	TRBJ2-2	TGTGCCAGCTCACCGGGACTAGCGGAAGGCGGGGAGCTGTTTTTT	CASSPGLAEGGELFF
17	.	TRBV6-1	.	TRBJ2-3	TGTGCCAGCAGTGAAGAAGGACTCCGAGGGGGCACAGATACGCAGTATTTT	CASSEEGLRGGTDTQYF
15	.	TRBV7-9	.	TRBJ2-3	TGTGCCAGCAGCTCAATCGGGGGGCTTACAGATACGCAGTATTTT	CASSSIGGLTDTQYF
15	.	TRBV30	.	TRBJ1-1	TGTGCCTGGAGTGGGGGTCGGGGGCTGGGCACTGAAGCTTTCTTT	CAWSGGRGLGTEAFF
14	.	TRBV6-6	.	TRBJ2-7	TGTGCCAGCACTTCCATAAGCTACTTCGGCGAGCAGTACTTC	CASTSISYFGEQYF
17	TRBD2	TRBV5-4	.	TRBJ2-3	TGTGCCAGCAGCTTGCCACCGCTAGCGGGAGGCGCAGATACGCAGTATTTT	CASSLPPLAGGADTQYF
15	.	TRBV21-1	.	TRBJ1-2	TGTGCCAGCAGCGCAGGGACAGGGGAGCGAGGAGGCTACACCTTC	CASSAGTGERGGYTF
14	.	TRBV28	.	TRBJ1-6	TGTGCCAGCAGTGGCCTAAGCCATAATTCACCCCTCCACTTT	CASSGLSHNSPLHF
15	TRBD2	TRBV7-9	.	TRBJ2-5	TGTGCCAGCAGCCTAACGCGGGAGAGGCGGGAGACCCAGTACTTC	CASSLTRERRETQYF
16	.	TRBV30	.	TRBJ1-5	TGTGCCTGGAGTTCTAGCGGGACTAGGAGCAATCAGCCCCAGCATTTT	CAWSSSGTRSNQPQHF
15	.	TRBV6-5	.	TRBJ2-1	TGTGCCAGCACGAGGGACTCCTCCTCCTACAATGAGCAGTTCTTC	CASTRDSSSYNEQFF
13	.	TRBV18	.	TRBJ1-2	TGTGCCAGCTCCCCGACGTTGGACTATGGCTACACCTTC	CASSPTLDYGYTF
15	.	TRBV18	.	TRBJ1-1	TGTGCCAGGAGCGCAGGGGAGCGGATGAACACTGAAGCTTTCTTT	CARSAGERMNTEAFF